Listed below are T cell receptor beta chains from one sample, sequenced in a study of cytomegalovirus exposure and HLA in healthy donors. Repertoires were generated with immunoSEQ multiplex PCR, while TCRdb's copy carries only in-frame clones and drops some. The data contain about 150,000 clones, about 80% of them singletons. The sample consisted of PBMCs. The receptors shown here come from a woman in her 40s in good health and CMV-seronegative. Both conserved end residues are part of each CDR3. The D gene is left open where the match is weak. Size tells how often a clone was seen (once, few, many) or the class of an expanded clone, and some rows leave it out.

V gene	clone size	J gene	D gene	CDR3 DNA	CDR3 protein
TRBV18	NA	TRBJ1-5	TRBD1	TGTGCCAGCGCGACAGGGGGCGGGGGTCAGCCCCAGCATTTT	CASATGGGGQPQHF
TRBV7-3	NA	TRBJ2-1	NA	TGTGCCAGCAGCTTGGGTCTAGGAGCGAGCTCCTACAATGAGCAGTTCTTC	CASSLGLGASSYNEQFF
TRBV28	NA	TRBJ1-2	NA	TGTGCCAGCAGTTTGAATAGGAGGGACTATGGCTACACCTTC	CASSLNRRDYGYTF
TRBV6-1	NA	TRBJ2-2	NA	TGTGCCAGCAGACCGGGAGTTAACACCGGGGAGCTGTTTTTT	CASRPGVNTGELFF
TRBV12-5	NA	TRBJ2-3	NA	TGTGCTAGTGGTCCCCTGTCAGGCCATACGCAGTATTTT	CASGPLSGHTQYF
TRBV19	NA	TRBJ2-3	NA	TGTGCCAGTAGTACAGTCGGCAGGGCGACAGATACGCAGTATTTT	CASSTVGRATDTQYF
TRBV10-3	NA	TRBJ1-4	NA	TGTGCCATCAAGGGCAGGGATGGTGAAAAACTGTTTTTT	CAIKGRDGEKLFF
TRBV5-4	once	TRBJ2-5	NA	TGTGCCAGCAGCTTGGGGGGCAGGGAGACCCAGTACTTC	CASSLGGRETQYF
TRBV2	NA	TRBJ2-7	TRBD2	TGTGCCAGCAGGGCTACTGGCGGGAGGGAGTACTTC	CASRATGGREYF
TRBV6-5	NA	TRBJ1-5	NA	TGTGCCAGCGATGAGGGACACAACAATCAGCCCCAGCATTTT	CASDEGHNNQPQHF
TRBV7-9	NA	TRBJ1-4	TRBD1	TGTGCCAGCAGCTTATCAGGGACAGGGGGCATTGGTGAAAAACTGTTTTTT	CASSLSGTGGIGEKLFF
TRBV18	few	TRBJ1-6	NA	TGTGCCAGCTCCGAAAGACAGGCAAGGAATTCACCCCTCCACTTT	CASSERQARNSPLHF
TRBV4-3	NA	TRBJ2-5	TRBD1	TGCGCCAGCAGTCAGAAACAGGGGGCGCATGAGGAGACCCAGTACTTC	CASSQKQGAHEETQYF
TRBV2	NA	TRBJ1-3	NA	TGTGCCAGCAGACCAGGGAACTCTGGAAACACCATATATTTT	CASRPGNSGNTIYF
TRBV28	NA	TRBJ2-2	NA	TGTGCCAGCAGCCCCCTCAGTTTTACCGGGGAGCTGTTTTTT	CASSPLSFTGELFF
TRBV28	NA	TRBJ2-7	NA	TGTGCCAGCAGTCTGGTGGAGGGTAGTGGCTCCTACGAGCAGTACTTC	CASSLVEGSGSYEQYF
TRBV6-5	NA	TRBJ1-2	NA	TGTGCCAGCAGCTTGCCGGGGGGCGGCGGCTACACCTTC	CASSLPGGGGYTF
TRBV6-6	NA	TRBJ2-5	NA	TGTGCCAGCAGTTACTCGGGGGGGGCTGCGAAGACCCAGTACTTC	CASSYSGGAAKTQYF